A selection of T cell receptor beta chains follows, all from one sample in a study of OX40 agonist ivuxolimab in advanced cancers. Profiled with immunoSEQ multiplex PCR; TCRdb holds only in-frame clones, not every one. The repertoire has roughly 69,000 clones, about 87% of them found once; the top ten carry approximately 4%. The sample consisted of CD4+ or CD8+ T cells sorted from blood, taken in a trial of the OX40 agonist ivuxolimab. These TCRs come from an adult with an advanced solid tumor such as melanoma, head and neck, liver or kidney cancer. CDR3s include the opening cysteine and the closing phenylalanine or tryptophan. D genes are given only for firm matches. Only some rows state a clone size, as once, few, many or a class for expanded clones.

CDR3 protein: CASRSGPARTEAFF; CDR3 DNA: TGTGCCAGCAGGTCGGGACCGGCACGCACTGAAGCTTTCTTT; J gene: TRBJ1-1; clone size: .; V gene: TRBV7-3; D gene: .
CDR3 protein: CASSLAGGLGTGELFF; CDR3 DNA: TGTGCCAGCAGCCTAGCGGGGGGGCTCGGCACCGGGGAGCTGTTTTTT; J gene: TRBJ2-2; clone size: .; V gene: TRBV9; D gene: TRBD2
CDR3 protein: CASSLDLNTEAFF; CDR3 DNA: TGTGCCAGCAGCTTGGACCTGAACACTGAAGCTTTCTTT; J gene: TRBJ1-1; clone size: once; V gene: TRBV5-6; D gene: .
CDR3 protein: CASRQPGQGTNEKLFF; CDR3 DNA: TGTGCCAGTAGACAACCGGGACAGGGAACTAATGAAAAACTGTTTTTT; J gene: TRBJ1-4; clone size: .; V gene: TRBV19; D gene: TRBD1
CDR3 protein: CASSNQRREKLFF; CDR3 DNA: TGTGCCAGTAGTAACCAGCGGCGTGAAAAACTGTTTTTT; J gene: TRBJ1-4; clone size: .; V gene: TRBV19; D gene: .
CDR3 protein: CASSEVGTGDMYF; CDR3 DNA: TGTGCCAGCAGTGAAGTTGGGACAGGGGATATGTACTTC; J gene: TRBJ2-5; clone size: .; V gene: TRBV2; D gene: TRBD1
CDR3 protein: CASRSWDRGAYEQYF; CDR3 DNA: TGTGCCAGTAGAAGTTGGGACAGGGGGGCCTACGAGCAGTACTTC; J gene: TRBJ2-7; clone size: .; V gene: TRBV19; D gene: TRBD1
CDR3 protein: CASSIVGTTYNEQFF; CDR3 DNA: TGTGCCAGTAGTATCGTCGGGACTACCTACAATGAGCAGTTCTTC; J gene: TRBJ2-1; clone size: .; V gene: TRBV19; D gene: TRBD2
CDR3 protein: CASTATWGSADTQYF; CDR3 DNA: TGTGCCAGCACCGCCACATGGGGGTCCGCGGATACGCAGTATTTT; J gene: TRBJ2-3; clone size: .; V gene: TRBV28; D gene: .
CDR3 protein: CASSLAGQGDWPQHF; CDR3 DNA: TGTGCCAGCAGTTTAGCTGGGCAGGGGGATTGGCCCCAGCATTTT; J gene: TRBJ1-5; clone size: .; V gene: TRBV28; D gene: TRBD1
CDR3 protein: CASSLYRTQNQPQHF; CDR3 DNA: TGTGCCAGCAGTTTATACCGGACCCAAAATCAGCCCCAGCATTTT; J gene: TRBJ1-5; clone size: .; V gene: TRBV28; D gene: .
CDR3 protein: CAWTLTGARSPLHF; CDR3 DNA: TGTGCCTGGACATTGACAGGGGCCCGTTCACCCCTCCACTTT; J gene: TRBJ1-6; clone size: few; V gene: TRBV30; D gene: TRBD1
CDR3 protein: CASSFSSGGAWNEQFF; CDR3 DNA: TGTGCCAGCAGTTTTTCTAGCGGGGGGGCTTGGAATGAGCAGTTCTTC; J gene: TRBJ2-1; clone size: .; V gene: TRBV28; D gene: TRBD2
CDR3 protein: CASSEYGQGSEQYF; CDR3 DNA: TGTGCCAGCAGTGAATACGGCCAGGGTTCCGAGCAGTACTTC; J gene: TRBJ2-7; clone size: medium-sized; V gene: TRBV2; D gene: .
CDR3 protein: CSVGQGSDQPQHF; CDR3 DNA: TGCAGCGTTGGACAGGGGAGCGATCAGCCCCAGCATTTT; J gene: TRBJ1-5; clone size: .; V gene: TRBV29-1; D gene: TRBD1
CDR3 protein: CASSSGTTGDEQYF; CDR3 DNA: TGCGCCAGCAGCTCAGGGACCACCGGTGACGAGCAGTACTTC; J gene: TRBJ2-7; clone size: .; V gene: TRBV5-1; D gene: .
CDR3 protein: CATSTLSGQGAEEQYF; CDR3 DNA: TGTGCCACCAGCACCTTATCGGGGCAGGGGGCGGAGGAGCAGTACTTC; J gene: TRBJ2-7; clone size: .; V gene: TRBV15; D gene: TRBD1
CDR3 protein: CASLDGSYGYTF; CDR3 DNA: TGTGCCAGCTTAGACGGGAGCTATGGCTACACCTTC; J gene: TRBJ1-2; clone size: once; V gene: TRBV2; D gene: .
CDR3 protein: CASSFQGAQAYEQYF; CDR3 DNA: TGTGCCAGCAGCTTTCAGGGGGCGCAGGCCTACGAGCAGTACTTC; J gene: TRBJ2-7; clone size: .; V gene: TRBV11-2; D gene: TRBD1
CDR3 protein: CSVGSNYGYTF; CDR3 DNA: TGCAGCGTTGGGTCTAACTATGGCTACACCTTC; J gene: TRBJ1-2; clone size: .; V gene: TRBV29-1; D gene: .
CDR3 protein: CASREGHFYGYTF; CDR3 DNA: TGTGCCAGCAGAGAGGGACATTTCTATGGCTACACCTTC; J gene: TRBJ1-2; clone size: .; V gene: TRBV6-5; D gene: .
CDR3 protein: CASSQVYRGETQYF; CDR3 DNA: TGCGCCAGCAGCCAAGTCTACAGAGGCGAGACCCAGTACTTC; J gene: TRBJ2-5; clone size: few; V gene: TRBV4-1; D gene: .
CDR3 protein: CASSQDLYEQYF; CDR3 DNA: TGCGCCAGCAGCCAAGACCTCTACGAGCAGTACTTC; J gene: TRBJ2-7; clone size: .; V gene: TRBV4-1; D gene: .
CDR3 protein: CASSLGLAGLSYEQYF; CDR3 DNA: TGTGCCAGCAGCTTAGGGCTAGCGGGACTCTCCTACGAGCAGTACTTC; J gene: TRBJ2-7; clone size: .; V gene: TRBV7-9; D gene: TRBD2
CDR3 protein: CASSLGQGNYEQYF; CDR3 DNA: TGTGCCAGCAGTTTAGGACAGGGTAACTACGAGCAGTACTTC; J gene: TRBJ2-7; clone size: .; V gene: TRBV7-2; D gene: TRBD1
CDR3 protein: CASSHSGGVYNEQFF; CDR3 DNA: TGTGCCAGCAGCCACAGCGGGGGAGTTTACAATGAGCAGTTCTTC; J gene: TRBJ2-1; clone size: .; V gene: TRBV6-6; D gene: TRBD2
CDR3 protein: CATSTPDSLNEKLFF; CDR3 DNA: TGTGCCACCAGCACCCCGGACAGCCTTAATGAAAAACTGTTTTTT; J gene: TRBJ1-4; clone size: .; V gene: TRBV15; D gene: .
CDR3 protein: CASSEDDRAGYEQYF; CDR3 DNA: TGTGCCAGTAGTGAGGACGACAGGGCCGGCTACGAGCAGTACTTC; J gene: TRBJ2-7; clone size: .; V gene: TRBV19; D gene: TRBD1
CDR3 protein: CASSLDGYNEKLFF; CDR3 DNA: TGTGCCAGCAGCCTCGACGGATATAATGAAAAACTGTTTTTT; J gene: TRBJ1-4; clone size: once; V gene: TRBV7-2; D gene: .
CDR3 protein: CAWWGQGFTGELFF; CDR3 DNA: TGTGCCTGGTGGGGACAGGGGTTCACCGGGGAGCTGTTTTTT; J gene: TRBJ2-2; clone size: .; V gene: TRBV30; D gene: TRBD1
CDR3 protein: CASSLSGQGRTNTEAFF; CDR3 DNA: TGTGCCAGCAGTTTAAGTGGGCAGGGGAGAACGAACACTGAAGCTTTCTTT; J gene: TRBJ1-1; clone size: .; V gene: TRBV28; D gene: .
CDR3 protein: CASSTTSGGVETQYF; CDR3 DNA: TGTGCCAGCAGTACGACTAGCGGAGGAGTGGAGACCCAGTACTTC; J gene: TRBJ2-5; clone size: .; V gene: TRBV2; D gene: TRBD2
CDR3 protein: CASGKTMRDPQYF; CDR3 DNA: TGTGCTAGTGGTAAGACCATGCGGGACCCCCAGTACTTC; J gene: TRBJ2-5; clone size: .; V gene: TRBV12-5; D gene: .
CDR3 protein: CASRAGSRNEELFF; CDR3 DNA: TGTGCCAGCAGGGCCGGGAGCAGGAATGAAGAACTGTTTTTT; J gene: TRBJ1-4; clone size: .; V gene: TRBV7-6; D gene: .
CDR3 protein: CASSRVGTGELFF; CDR3 DNA: TGTGCCAGCAGTCGAGTAGGGACCGGGGAGCTGTTTTTT; J gene: TRBJ2-2; clone size: .; V gene: TRBV7-3; D gene: .
CDR3 protein: CASSQDEQGYGYTF; CDR3 DNA: TGCGCCAGCAGCCAAGACGAACAGGGGTATGGCTACACCTTC; J gene: TRBJ1-2; clone size: once; V gene: TRBV4-1; D gene: TRBD1
CDR3 protein: CASSGLIAGGDTQYF; CDR3 DNA: TGTGCCAGCAGCGGGTTGATAGCGGGGGGAGATACGCAGTATTTT; J gene: TRBJ2-3; clone size: .; V gene: TRBV9; D gene: TRBD2
CDR3 protein: CASSLSSTEAFF; CDR3 DNA: TGTGCCAGCAGTCTTAGTTCCACTGAAGCTTTCTTT; J gene: TRBJ1-1; clone size: .; V gene: TRBV28; D gene: .
CDR3 protein: CASSGGLAGNYEQYF; CDR3 DNA: TGTGCCAGCAGCGGTGGACTAGCGGGAAACTACGAGCAGTACTTC; J gene: TRBJ2-7; clone size: once; V gene: TRBV14; D gene: TRBD2
CDR3 protein: CASSLTSGRVDTQYF; CDR3 DNA: TGCGCCAGCAGCTTGACTAGCGGGAGAGTAGATACGCAGTATTTT; J gene: TRBJ2-3; clone size: .; V gene: TRBV5-1; D gene: TRBD2
CDR3 protein: CASSTGTSRTGELFF; CDR3 DNA: TGTGCCAGCAGTACCGGGACTAGTCGAACCGGGGAGCTGTTTTTT; J gene: TRBJ2-2; clone size: .; V gene: TRBV6-5; D gene: TRBD2
CDR3 protein: CASSDGQGNQPQHF; CDR3 DNA: TGCGCCAGCAGCGATGGACAGGGCAATCAGCCCCAGCATTTT; J gene: TRBJ1-5; clone size: .; V gene: TRBV4-3; D gene: TRBD1